The rows below give T cell receptor beta chains drawn from one sample of a study of technical replicates of blood from a few donors. Measured with immunoSEQ multiplex PCR; TCRdb has only the in-frame clones, and not every one. This table holds 59,000 or so clones, about 93% found once. What was sequenced was PBMCs. The receptor source for this set is a human donor in good health. Some clones in this sample may be carry-over from other donors' samples. Both conserved end residues are part of each CDR3. The D gene is left open where the match is weak. The size entry is marked missing in some rows and otherwise reads once, few, many or a size class.

J: TRBJ2-7; V: TRBV6-5; D: TRBD2; size: NA; DNA: TGTGCCAGCAGTTACGGGCGGGAGGCCGCGGACGAGCAGTACTTC; CDR3: CASSYGREAADEQYF
J: TRBJ1-1; V: TRBV4-1; D: NA; size: NA; DNA: TGCGCCAGCAGCCATCGAGCTGAAGCTTTCTTT; CDR3: CASSHRAEAFF
J: TRBJ2-2; V: TRBV5-1; D: TRBD1; size: NA; DNA: TGCGCCAGCAGTTACAAAAGGACAGGGGGGAACACCGGGGAGCTGTTTTTT; CDR3: CASSYKRTGGNTGELFF
J: TRBJ2-7; V: TRBV4-3; D: NA; size: NA; DNA: TGCGCCAGCAGCCAAGGGCCCGGGAATTCCTACGAGCAGTACTTC; CDR3: CASSQGPGNSYEQYF
J: TRBJ2-3; V: TRBV15; D: TRBD1; size: NA; DNA: TGTGCCACCAGCAGAGTGGACAGGAGCACAGATACGCAGTATTTT; CDR3: CATSRVDRSTDTQYF
J: TRBJ1-6; V: TRBV7-3; D: NA; size: NA; DNA: TGTGCCAGCAGCTCCATCCGAGATTCACCCCTCCACTTT; CDR3: CASSSIRDSPLHF
J: TRBJ2-7; V: TRBV10-3; D: TRBD1; size: NA; DNA: TGTGCCACCGGGGACAGGGACTACGAGCAGTACTTC; CDR3: CATGDRDYEQYF
J: TRBJ2-7; V: TRBV25-1; D: TRBD1; size: NA; DNA: TGTGCCAGCAGTTCGACAGGGTCACTCCGGGAGCAGTACTTC; CDR3: CASSSTGSLREQYF
J: TRBJ1-2; V: TRBV6-5; D: TRBD1; size: NA; DNA: TGTGCCAGCAGTTACTTACCGGGACAGGGGGCAGATGGCTACACCTTC; CDR3: CASSYLPGQGADGYTF
J: TRBJ1-5; V: TRBV19; D: TRBD1; size: NA; DNA: TGTGCCAGTAGTATTACAGGGGTAGTCTCAGGACAGCCCCAGCATTTT; CDR3: CASSITGVVSGQPQHF
J: TRBJ1-5; V: TRBV6-5; D: NA; size: NA; DNA: TGTGCCAGCAGTTACGGCACAAATCAGCCCCAGCATTTT; CDR3: CASSYGTNQPQHF
J: TRBJ2-7; V: TRBV19; D: NA; size: NA; DNA: TGTGCCAGTAGTGCAGGGAGGAATCGGGTCGACGAGCAGTACTTC; CDR3: CASSAGRNRVDEQYF
J: TRBJ1-5; V: TRBV18; D: NA; size: NA; DNA: TGTGCCAGCTCACCGGACATTCCTACGGCCCAGCATTTT; CDR3: CASSPDIPTAQHF
J: TRBJ1-5; V: TRBV6-1; D: NA; size: NA; DNA: TGTGCCAGCAGGGGCCAGGGCAGGGTTAATCAGCCCCAGCATTTT; CDR3: CASRGQGRVNQPQHF
J: TRBJ2-3; V: TRBV5-1; D: TRBD2; size: NA; DNA: TGCGCCAGCAGCCCCGGGGGGGCCACGTCAGATACGCAGTATTTT; CDR3: CASSPGGATSDTQYF
J: TRBJ2-1; V: TRBV12-2; D: NA; size: NA; DNA: TGTGCAAGTCGCTTAGCGGGGGCCCCTCCAGAGCAGTTCTTC; CDR3: CASRLAGAPPEQFF
J: TRBJ1-2; V: TRBV27; D: TRBD1; size: NA; DNA: TGTGCCAGCAGTTTATCGGGGACAGCCAACTATGGCTACACCTTC; CDR3: CASSLSGTANYGYTF
J: TRBJ2-2; V: TRBV6-6; D: TRBD2; size: NA; DNA: TGTGCCTCAGAGACTAGCGGCTACACCGGGGAGCTGTTTTTT; CDR3: CASETSGYTGELFF
J: TRBJ2-3; V: TRBV6-6; D: TRBD2; size: NA; DNA: TGTGCCAGCAGTGACTCAACTAGCGGGGGAACAGATACGCAGTATTTT; CDR3: CASSDSTSGGTDTQYF
J: TRBJ2-7; V: TRBV18; D: NA; size: NA; DNA: TGTGCCAGCTCACCTACAGGAACCTACGAGCAGTACTTC; CDR3: CASSPTGTYEQYF
J: TRBJ2-5; V: TRBV7-9; D: NA; size: NA; DNA: TGTGCCAGCAGCTTAGAGGCAGCATCGTTGCGGGAGTACTTC; CDR3: CASSLEAASLREYF
J: TRBJ1-5; V: TRBV7-6; D: TRBD1; size: NA; DNA: TGTGCCAGCAGCTTAGAAGGGGGCGGCAATCAGCCCCAGCATTTT; CDR3: CASSLEGGGNQPQHF
J: TRBJ1-1; V: TRBV11-3; D: NA; size: NA; DNA: TGTGCCAGCAGCTTCCGACAAAACACTGAAGCTTTCTTT; CDR3: CASSFRQNTEAFF
J: TRBJ2-7; V: TRBV2; D: NA; size: NA; DNA: TGTGCCAGCAGGAACCAGGGGCTCAGTTCATACGAGCAGTACTTC; CDR3: CASRNQGLSSYEQYF
J: TRBJ2-1; V: TRBV4-2; D: TRBD2; size: NA; DNA: TGTGCCAGCAGCCAAGCTGGGGGGGGAATCAATGAGCAGTTCTTC; CDR3: CASSQAGGGINEQFF
J: TRBJ2-3; V: TRBV25-1; D: TRBD2; size: NA; DNA: TGTGCCAGCAGTGCCCGACTAGCGGGTAGCACAGATACGCAGTATTTT; CDR3: CASSARLAGSTDTQYF
J: TRBJ2-7; V: TRBV7-3; D: TRBD2; size: NA; DNA: TGTGCCAGCAGCTCCGGGATCTCGGGGGGCGAGCAGTACTTC; CDR3: CASSSGISGGEQYF
J: TRBJ1-2; V: TRBV4-2; D: TRBD1; size: NA; DNA: TGTGCCAGCAGCCCTGGACAGGGGGCCCACACCTTC; CDR3: CASSPGQGAHTF
J: TRBJ1-5; V: TRBV2; D: NA; size: NA; DNA: TGTGCCAGCAGTCGCGGACAGTCCAATCAGCCCCAGCATTTT; CDR3: CASSRGQSNQPQHF
J: TRBJ1-2; V: TRBV5-1; D: NA; size: NA; DNA: TGCGCCAGCAGCTTGGTCCGGGATGGCTACACCTTC; CDR3: CASSLVRDGYTF
J: TRBJ2-2; V: TRBV9; D: NA; size: once; DNA: TGTGCCAGCAGCATCCATAGTACCGGGGAGCTGTTTTTT; CDR3: CASSIHSTGELFF
J: TRBJ1-1; V: TRBV6-6; D: NA; size: NA; DNA: TGTGCCAGCAGTTATGACTTTGAAGCTTTCTTT; CDR3: CASSYDFEAFF
J: TRBJ2-7; V: TRBV7-2; D: TRBD2; size: NA; DNA: TGTGCCAGCAGCTTAGGACTAGCGGGATTCTACGAGCAGTACTTC; CDR3: CASSLGLAGFYEQYF
J: TRBJ1-6; V: TRBV5-5; D: NA; size: NA; DNA: TGTGCCAGCAGCTTCAGGCAGGGATATTCACCCCTCCACTTT; CDR3: CASSFRQGYSPLHF
J: TRBJ2-5; V: TRBV5-1; D: NA; size: NA; DNA: TGCGCCAGCAGCTTGGGCAGGGGCTACCAAGAGACCCAGTACTTC; CDR3: CASSLGRGYQETQYF
J: TRBJ2-3; V: TRBV4-2; D: NA; size: NA; DNA: TGTGCCAGCAGCCAAGATATCGGGGTTAGCACAGATACGCAGTATTTT; CDR3: CASSQDIGVSTDTQYF
J: TRBJ1-5; V: TRBV2; D: NA; size: once; DNA: TGTGCCAGCACCCCCGGTCCGAGGGGCAATCAGCCCCAGCATTTT; CDR3: CASTPGPRGNQPQHF
J: TRBJ2-1; V: TRBV5-1; D: NA; size: NA; DNA: TGCGCCAGCAGCTTGTCAGTACAGGGTAATCGGAAGAATGAGCAGTTCTTC; CDR3: CASSLSVQGNRKNEQFF
J: TRBJ2-3; V: TRBV2; D: NA; size: NA; DNA: TGTGCCAGCAGTGAAGGCCTAAGGGGGACCAATACGCAGTATTTT; CDR3: CASSEGLRGTNTQYF
J: TRBJ1-2; V: TRBV5-1; D: NA; size: NA; DNA: TGCGCCAGCAGCTTTCCAGGGGACTATGGCTACACCTTC; CDR3: CASSFPGDYGYTF
J: TRBJ1-1; V: TRBV30; D: TRBD1; size: NA; DNA: TGTGCCTGGACGGTTCCAGGGGGCAGGACTGAAGCTTTCTTT; CDR3: CAWTVPGGRTEAFF
J: TRBJ2-3; V: TRBV5-1; D: TRBD1; size: NA; DNA: TGCGCCAGCAGCGACGGACAGGGCCCAGATACGCAGTATTTT; CDR3: CASSDGQGPDTQYF
J: TRBJ1-4; V: TRBV7-9; D: NA; size: NA; DNA: TGTGCCAGCACCCTAGATACATCAGTCCGTGAAAAACTGTTTTTT; CDR3: CASTLDTSVREKLFF
J: TRBJ1-5; V: TRBV19; D: NA; size: NA; DNA: TGTGCCAGCTCTAACGACAAGACCCGTCATCAGCCCCAGCATTTT; CDR3: CASSNDKTRHQPQHF
J: TRBJ2-1; V: TRBV6-4; D: TRBD2; size: NA; DNA: TGTGCCAGCGTAACTAGCGGGGGGGCCGGTGAGCAGTTCTTC; CDR3: CASVTSGGAGEQFF
J: TRBJ1-2; V: TRBV5-8; D: TRBD1; size: once; DNA: TGTGCCAGCAGCTTGCCGACCTGGGACAGGGCTCCCAAAAATGACTATGGCTACACCTTC; CDR3: CASSLPTWDRAPKNDYGYTF
J: TRBJ2-7; V: TRBV15; D: TRBD2; size: once; DNA: TGTGCCACCAGCGGCGGACTAGCGGGAGCATACGAGCAGTACTTC; CDR3: CATSGGLAGAYEQYF
J: TRBJ2-2; V: TRBV5-4; D: NA; size: NA; DNA: TGTGCCAGCAGCACGCGGGGTTCAACCGGGGAGCTGTTTTTT; CDR3: CASSTRGSTGELFF
J: TRBJ2-3; V: TRBV7-2; D: TRBD2; size: NA; DNA: TGTGCCAGCAGCTTCCAGCGGGGTGACACAGATACGCAGTATTTT; CDR3: CASSFQRGDTDTQYF
J: TRBJ1-6; V: TRBV4-3; D: TRBD1; size: NA; DNA: TGCGCCAGCAGCCAAGATCGTCAGGGGGTAGATAATTCACCCCTCCACTTT; CDR3: CASSQDRQGVDNSPLHF
J: TRBJ1-3; V: TRBV6-5; D: NA; size: once; DNA: TGTGCCAGCAGTTACGCCTACAGGAGCTCTGGAAACACCATATATTTT; CDR3: CASSYAYRSSGNTIYF
J: TRBJ2-7; V: TRBV7-9; D: TRBD2; size: NA; DNA: TGTGCCAGCAGCTTAGAGGCGGGAGGGCCGTACGAGCAGTACTTC; CDR3: CASSLEAGGPYEQYF
J: TRBJ2-7; V: TRBV7-2; D: TRBD2; size: NA; DNA: TGTGCCAGCAGCACTAGCGGGGCCGCGGGCGAGCAGTACTTC; CDR3: CASSTSGAAGEQYF
J: TRBJ1-6; V: TRBV18; D: TRBD1; size: NA; DNA: TGTGCCACCACCCGGGACAGGAATAATTCACCCCTCCACTTT; CDR3: CATTRDRNNSPLHF